This T cell receptor (beta chain) was documented in a study of blood T cell repertoires in COVID-19. Clones were sequenced by immunoSEQ multiplex PCR, and TCRdb holds only the in-frame ones, with some missing. The repertoire holds 250,000 to 300,000 clones, with roughly 84% as singletons. The V gene's germline CDR1 is KGHSH and CDR2 LQKENI. V was trimmed by 6 bases and J by 7 bases, leaving 13 bases between them. The CDR3 is made up of 14 amino acids. The sequenced sample was PBMCs or T cells enriched from blood (not recorded which). The chain uses TRBV18 and TRBJ1-6; D remains ambiguous. This sequence originates from a woman between 50 and 59 years old who had been exposed to COVID-19. The CDR3 coding sequence is TGTGCCAGCTCTCCGGAGGGTATGAATTCACCCCTCCACTTT. The encoded protein is CASSPEGMNSPLHF.